The 19 T cell receptor beta chains below come from one sample, sequenced in a study of T cell changes during pregnancy in multiple sclerosis. Data came from immunoSEQ multiplex PCR; TCRdb stores just in-frame clones and leaves some out. This table holds roughly 40,000 clones, around nine tenths found once. The specimen comprised peripheral blood, sampled before pregnancy. These receptor sequences come from a female donor with multiple sclerosis, enrolled in a pregnancy study.

CDR3 coding DNA: TGCGCCAGCAGTGAGAATACAGGGGGGGGGTGGACCCAGTACTTC. Amino acid sequence: CASSENTGGGWTQYF. The J gene is TRBJ2-5, the V gene TRBV10-2; perhaps TRBD1 as D (8 bases). Germline CDR1 and CDR2: WSHSY and SAAADI. This CDR3 spans 15 amino acids. V dropped 2 bases and J dropped 7 bases, with 17 bases sitting between them.

The chain uses TRBV6-5 and TRBJ2-7; 13 bases agree with TRBD2. Germline V gene data show CDR1 as MNHEY and CDR2 as SVGAGI. This CDR3 region has 15 residues. With V trimmed by 2 bases and J by 7 bases, 5 bases remained unmatched. The CDR3 protein is CASSYGTSGNREQYF. CDR3 coding DNA: TGTGCCAGCAGTTACGGGACTAGCGGGAATCGAGAGCAGTACTTC.

The chain couples TRBV4-3 to TRBJ2-3; 7 bases line up with TRBD2. The CDR3 loop spans 18 amino acids. Germline assignment: CDR1 LGHNA and CDR2 YSLEER. V shed 0 bases, J shed 0 bases, and the junction held 9 bases outside the gene matches. CDR3 amino acids: CASSQDLLALGSTDTQYF. CDR3 bases: TGCGCCAGCAGCCAAGATCTACTAGCGCTGGGTAGCACAGATACGCAGTATTTT.

The chain links TRBV27 to TRBJ2-5; tentative D call: TRBD1 (6 bases). The CDR3 consists of 12 residues. Trimming took off 5 bases at V and 5 bases at J, with 9 bases between the two ends. Germline V CDR1 and CDR2: MNHEY, SMNVEV (reference sequence). The CDR3 DNA sequence: TGTGCCAGCAGTACAGGGTTGGAGACCCAGTACTTC. This codes for CASSTGLETQYF.

The chain links TRBV10-3 to TRBJ2-7; TRBD2 matches at 10 bases. The V segment lost 3 bases and the J segment 5 bases; nucleotides outside the gene matches: 7. This CDR3 has 15 residues. Germline V CDR1 and CDR2: ENHRY, SYGVKD. The CDR3 reads CAISEPGLARDEQYF. The CDR3 nucleotides are TGTGCCATCAGTGAACCGGGACTAGCGCGGGACGAGCAGTACTTC.

This clone has only one observation. This chain links TRBV2 with TRBJ1-5; TRBD1 aligns across 10 bases. Trimming at V came to 4 bases and at J to 4 bases, leaving 4 bases not matched to a gene. The germline V gene encodes CDR1 SNHLY and CDR2 FYNNEI. The CDR3 consists of 15 residues. The CDR3 protein is CASSGDRGKNQPQHF. In DNA form, the CDR3 reads TGTGCCAGCAGTGGGGACAGGGGCAAGAATCAGCCCCAGCATTTT. Using reference TRBV2 and TRBJ1-5 for the parts outside the CDR3, the full variable domain is EPEVTQTPSHQVTQMGQEVILRCVPISNHLYFYWYRQILGQKVEFLVSFYNNEISEKSEIFDDQFSVERPDGSNFTLKIRSTKLEDSAMYFCASSGDRGKNQPQHFGDGTRLSIL.

The chain combines TRBV19 with TRBJ2-1; D unresolved. Per germline, CDR1 LNHDA and CDR2 SQIVND (reference sequence). There are 13 residues in the CDR3. The ends were cut back, 3 bases at V and 7 bases at J, with 10 bases in the middle. In DNA, the CDR3 is TGTGCCAGTAGTATCCCGTTCGGGAATGAGCAGTTCTTC. This codes for CASSIPFGNEQFF.

The rearrangement uses TRBV11-2 and TRBJ2-5; 9 bases map to TRBD2. Germline V gives CDR1 SGHAT, CDR2 FQNNGV. This CDR3 comprises 17 residues. V was clipped by 1 base and J by 3 bases; unmatched bases: 9. CDR3 in amino acids: CASSLGWREGGEETQYF. The CDR3 region has the DNA TGTGCCAGCAGCTTAGGTTGGCGGGAGGGGGGGGAAGAGACCCAGTACTTC.

The V and J genes are TRBV4-3 and TRBJ2-2; D unclear. Trimming removed 0 bases at V and 9 bases at J, with 11 bases between. Per germline, CDR1 LGHNA and CDR2 YSLEER. This CDR3 is built from 14 residues. For the CDR3, the DNA is TGCGCCAGCAGCCAAGATGAGTATCCCAGGGAGCTGTTTTTT. Protein product: CASSQDEYPRELFF.

The chain joins TRBV7-2 to TRBJ2-1; TRBD2 matches 11 bases. Looked up from germline, CDR1 is SGHTA and CDR2 is FQGNSA. The CDR3 is 15 amino acids. The V segment lost 5 bases and the J segment 13 bases; nucleotides outside the gene matches: 13. The CDR3, as DNA: TGTGCCAGCAGCCCCAAACCCTGGACTAGCGGGTTTCAGTTCTTC. Translating it yields CASSPKPWTSGFQFF.

The chain combines TRBV7-9 with TRBJ1-4, with 9 positions matching TRBD1. CDR1 is SEHNR, CDR2 FQNEAQ, per germline (reference sequence). The CDR3 is 15 residues long. J gave up 8 bases and V 0 bases, and 4 bases lay outside the gene matches. The CDR3 DNA is TGTGCCAGCAGCTTAGCGACAGGGGGAAGAGAAAAACTGTTTTTT. It codes for CASSLATGGREKLFF. The entire variable domain, with the rest obtained from reference TRBV7-9 and TRBJ1-4, is as follows: DTGVSQNPRHKITKRGQNVTFRCDPISEHNRLYWYRQTLGQGPEFLTYFQNEAQLEKSRLLSDRFSAERPKGSFSTLEIQRTEQGDSAMYLCASSLATGGREKLFFGSGTQLSVL.

The chain combines TRBV30 with TRBJ1-4, with unresolved D. The CDR3 is 12 residues long. V was trimmed by 2 bases and J by 8 bases, leaving 9 bases between them. Germline V gene data show CDR1 as GTSNPN and CDR2 as SVGIG (reference sequence). The CDR3 coding sequence is TGTGCCTGGAGTCGAGGAATCGAAAAACTGTTTTTT. It specifies CAWSRGIEKLFF.

The chain couples TRBV28 to TRBJ2-3; D remains ambiguous. Germline lookup yields CDR1 MDHEN and CDR2 SYDVKM. The ends were cut back, 3 bases at V and 2 bases at J, with 9 bases in the middle. The CDR3 extends over 14 amino acids. The CDR3 bases are TGTGCCAGCAGTTTGCGGCACAACACAGATACGCAGTATTTT. It encodes CASSLRHNTDTQYF.

J is TRBJ2-3 and V is TRBV1; the table's D call TRBD2 went unverified against the DNA. TRBV1 is reported as a pseudogene. The CDR3 totals 16 residues. CDR3 bases: TGCACCAGCAGCCCCAGGACTAGCGGGATTGCAGATACGCAGTATTTT. This translates into CTSSPRTSGIADTQYF.

This chain uses TRBV7-9 with TRBJ2-6, with unresolved D. Germline CDR1 SEHNR, CDR2 FQNEAQ (reference sequence). This CDR3 comprises 15 residues. V lost 2 bases, J lost 2 bases, and 7 bases lay in between. The CDR3 region has the DNA TGTGCCAGCAGCTTATGGCCAGCTGGGGCCAACGTCCTGACTTTC. It specifies CASSLWPAGANVLTF.

This clone was found once. V usage is TRBV5-1 and J usage is TRBJ1-5; maybe TRBD1 (5 bases). CDR3 size: 14 residues. Per germline, CDR1 SGHRS and CDR2 YFSETQ. The V end lost 4 bases, the J end lost 7 bases, and 15 bases lay between the germline ends. The CDR3: CASSPGTSVQPQHF. CDR3 nucleotide sequence: TGCGCCAGCAGCCCGGGGACTAGCGTACAGCCCCAGCATTTT.

This chain uses TRBV1 with TRBJ2-3; the table's D gene call, TRBD2, was not cross checked with the DNA. TRBV1 is a known pseudogene. This CDR3 is 22 amino acids long. This CDR3 is CTSSPQSAGLGRTRTSTDTQYF. The CDR3 nucleotides are TGCACCAGCAGCCCCCAAAGTGCGGGACTAGGACGAACTCGCACTAGCACAGATACGCAGTATTTT.

The V and J genes are TRBV7-9 and TRBJ2-2; D uncertain. CDR3 length: 15 amino acids. Germline V CDR1 and CDR2: SEHNR, FQNEAQ (reference sequence). V dropped 5 bases and J dropped 1 base, with 11 bases sitting between them. CDR3 DNA: TGTGCCAGCAGCCTAGTCAGTCTGAACACCGGGGAGCTGTTTTTT. Translated, it gives CASSLVSLNTGELFF.

The chain recombines TRBV9 with TRBJ2-2; 9 bases align to TRBD2. The germline V gene encodes CDR1 SGDLS and CDR2 YYNGEE. Losses at the gene ends were 4 bases for V and 6 bases for J; bases not matched to a gene: 7. The CDR3 is 15 amino acids. CDR3 in amino acids: CASSLAGIGSGELFF. The CDR3 DNA follows: TGTGCCAGCAGCCTAGCGGGAATCGGCTCCGGGGAGCTGTTTTTT.